These 3 T cell receptor beta chains originate from one sample sequenced in a study of blood T cell repertoires in COVID-19. Clones were sequenced by immunoSEQ multiplex PCR, and TCRdb holds only the in-frame ones, with some missing. This sample has 25,000 to 35,000 clones, with 89% found just once. The sample comprised peripheral blood. These receptors were taken from a man older than 75 with acute or convalescent COVID-19.

The chain joins TRBV28 to TRBJ2-5, with 9 nucleotides matching TRBD2. CDR1 MDHEN and CDR2 SYDVKM come from the germline V gene. The CDR3 loop spans 16 amino acids. The V segment lost 2 bases and the J segment 5 bases; nucleotides outside the gene matches: 9. CDR3 sequence: CASSLEVAGVGETQYF. In nucleotides, the CDR3 is TGTGCCAGCAGTTTAGAAGTAGCGGGAGTTGGGGAGACCCAGTACTTC.

J is TRBJ2-7 and V is TRBV6-2 or TRBV6-3; 12 bases are a match to TRBD2. CDR3 length equals 18 residues. V dropped 2 bases and J dropped 2; count of bases not matched to a gene: 10. Germline-derived CDR1 and CDR2 are MNHEY and SVGEGT. CDR3 in DNA: TGTGCCAGCAGTTACGGAACTAGCGGGAGGTTTACCCCCTACGAGCAGTACTTC. Translated: CASSYGTSGRFTPYEQYF.

The V and J genes are TRBV19 and TRBJ2-1; 10 positions agree with TRBD2. V lost 6 bases, J lost 2 bases, and 4 bases stayed unmatched. The CDR3 totals 15 residues. Germline V CDR1 and CDR2: LNHDA, SQIVND (reference sequence). CDR3 sequence: CASSRTSGTYNEQFF. The CDR3 DNA sequence: TGTGCCAGTAGCAGGACTAGCGGCACCTACAATGAGCAGTTCTTC.